The entry that follows covers one T cell receptor beta chain sequence. What it recognizes is unknown. The data belong to a study of blood T cells in healthy people across ages. Study-level findings and limits: A roughly linear fall in TCR beta diversity per million T cells was seen with increasing age.

There were healthy Caucasian individuals from Russia, aged roughly 6 to 100, serving as donors. The authors ran a second PCR of roughly 6 to 12 cycles using a sample-barcoded 5' primer and a J-beta primer mix. TCRdb re-called the 5' RACE reads with MiXCR, one entry per CDR3 protein. The table has about 780,000 distinct CDR3 sequences, more than 35% seen once. The CDR3 covers 17 residues. Germline assignment: CDR1 LGHNA and CDR2 YNFKEQ. The ends lost 3 bases at V and 9 bases at J; junction bases unmatched: 18. The V gene is TRBV4-2, the J gene TRBJ2-7; 9 nucleotides align to TRBD2. This clonotype was obtained from a man older than 75 in good health. The sample taken for sequencing was blood. The CDR3 spells CASSQALAGTISTRQYF. DNA of the CDR3: TGTGCCAGCAGCCAGGCACTAGCGGGCACTATATCTACGAGGCAGTACTTC.